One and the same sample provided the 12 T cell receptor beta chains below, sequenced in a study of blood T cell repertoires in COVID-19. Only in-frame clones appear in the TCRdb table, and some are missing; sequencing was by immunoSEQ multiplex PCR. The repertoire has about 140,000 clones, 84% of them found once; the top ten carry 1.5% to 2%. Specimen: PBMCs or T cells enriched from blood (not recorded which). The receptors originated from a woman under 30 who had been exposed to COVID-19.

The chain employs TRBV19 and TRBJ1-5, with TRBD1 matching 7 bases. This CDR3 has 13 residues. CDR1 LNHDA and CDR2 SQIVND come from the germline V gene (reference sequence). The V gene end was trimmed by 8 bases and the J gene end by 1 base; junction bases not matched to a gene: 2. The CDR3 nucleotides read TGTGCCAGTTGGGACAGAAGCAATCAGCCCCAGCATTTT. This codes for CASWDRSNQPQHF.

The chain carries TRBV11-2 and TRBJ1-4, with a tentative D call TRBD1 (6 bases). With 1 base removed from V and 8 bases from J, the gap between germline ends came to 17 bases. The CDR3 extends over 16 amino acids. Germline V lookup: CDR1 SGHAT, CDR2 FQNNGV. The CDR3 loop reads CASSLVLGGAGEKLFF. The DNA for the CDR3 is TGTGCCAGCAGCTTAGTATTAGGGGGGGCAGGGGAAAAACTGTTTTTT. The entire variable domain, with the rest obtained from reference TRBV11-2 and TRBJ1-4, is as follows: EAGVAQSPRYKIIEKRQSVAFWCNPISGHATLYWYQQILGQGPKLLIQFQNNGVVDDSQLPKDRFSAERLKGVDSTLKIQPAKLEDSAVYLCASSLVLGGAGEKLFFGSGTQLSVL.

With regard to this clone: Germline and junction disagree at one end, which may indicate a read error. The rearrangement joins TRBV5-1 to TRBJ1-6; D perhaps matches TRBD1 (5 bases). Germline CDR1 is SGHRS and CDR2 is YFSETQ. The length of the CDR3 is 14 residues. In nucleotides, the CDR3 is TGCGCCACCAGCATCGGACACTTTAATTCACCCCTCCACTTT. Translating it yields CATSIGHFNSPLHF.

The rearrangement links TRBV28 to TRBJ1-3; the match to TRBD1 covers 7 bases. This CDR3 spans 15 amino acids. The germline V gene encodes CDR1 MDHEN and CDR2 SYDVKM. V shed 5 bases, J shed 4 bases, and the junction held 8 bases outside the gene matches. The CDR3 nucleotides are TGTGCCAGCAGTCCTGACAGGGATGCGGGAAACACCATATATTTT. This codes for CASSPDRDAGNTIYF.

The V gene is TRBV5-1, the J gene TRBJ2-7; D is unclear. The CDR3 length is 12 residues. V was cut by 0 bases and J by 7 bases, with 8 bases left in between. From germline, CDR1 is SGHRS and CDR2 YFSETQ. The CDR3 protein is CASSLVPEEQYF. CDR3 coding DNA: TGCGCCAGCAGCTTGGTCCCGGAGGAGCAGTACTTC.

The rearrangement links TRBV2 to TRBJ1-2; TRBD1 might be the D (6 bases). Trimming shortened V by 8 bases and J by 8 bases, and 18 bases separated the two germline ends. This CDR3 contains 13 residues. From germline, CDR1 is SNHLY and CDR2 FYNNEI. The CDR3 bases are TGTGCCAGCGGGGAAGGGGGGAGGAGAGGCTACACCTTC. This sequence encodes CASGEGGRRGYTF. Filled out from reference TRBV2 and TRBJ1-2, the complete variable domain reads EPEVTQTPSHQVTQMGQEVILRCVPISNHLYFYWYRQILGQKVEFLVSFYNNEISEKSEIFDDQFSVERPDGSNFTLKIRSTKLEDSAMYFCASGEGGRRGYTFGSGTRLTVV.

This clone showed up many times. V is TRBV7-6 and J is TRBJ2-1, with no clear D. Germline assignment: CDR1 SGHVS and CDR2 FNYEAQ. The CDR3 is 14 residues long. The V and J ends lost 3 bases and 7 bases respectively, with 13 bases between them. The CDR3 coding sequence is TGTGCCAGCAGCTTTGAAATGGCAGTTAATGAGCAGTTCTTC. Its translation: CASSFEMAVNEQFF. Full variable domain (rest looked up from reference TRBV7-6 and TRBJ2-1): GAGVSQSPRYKVTKRGQDVALRCDPISGHVSLYWYRQALGQGPEFLTYFNYEAQQDKSGLPNDRFSAERPEGSISTLTIQRTEQRDSAMYRCASSFEMAVNEQFFGPGTRLTVL.

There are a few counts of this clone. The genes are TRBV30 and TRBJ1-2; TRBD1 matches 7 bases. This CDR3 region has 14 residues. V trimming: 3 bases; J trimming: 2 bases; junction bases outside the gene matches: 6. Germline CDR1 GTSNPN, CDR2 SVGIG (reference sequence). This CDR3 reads CAWREPDRNYGYTF. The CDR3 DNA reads TGTGCCTGGAGGGAGCCGGACAGGAACTATGGCTACACCTTC.

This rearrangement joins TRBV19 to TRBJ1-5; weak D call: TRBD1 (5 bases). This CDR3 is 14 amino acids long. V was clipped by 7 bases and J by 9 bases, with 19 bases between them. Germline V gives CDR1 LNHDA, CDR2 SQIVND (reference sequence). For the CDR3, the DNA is TGTGCCAGTACTTCAGAAGTCGGGGGACGGCCCCAGCATTTT. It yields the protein CASTSEVGGRPQHF.

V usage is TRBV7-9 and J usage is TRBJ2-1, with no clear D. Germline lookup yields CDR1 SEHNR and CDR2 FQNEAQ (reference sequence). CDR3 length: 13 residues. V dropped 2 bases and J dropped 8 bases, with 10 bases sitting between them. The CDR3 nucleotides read TGTGCCAGCAGCTTATTTGCGCTTCATGAGCAGTTCTTC. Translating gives CASSLFALHEQFF.

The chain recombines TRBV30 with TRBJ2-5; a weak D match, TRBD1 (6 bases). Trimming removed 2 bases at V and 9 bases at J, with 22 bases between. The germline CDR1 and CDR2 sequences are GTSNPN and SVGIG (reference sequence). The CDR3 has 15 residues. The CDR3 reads CAWSFSTVQGSPQYF. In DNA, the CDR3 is TGTGCCTGGAGTTTCTCGACGGTACAGGGAAGCCCCCAGTACTTC.

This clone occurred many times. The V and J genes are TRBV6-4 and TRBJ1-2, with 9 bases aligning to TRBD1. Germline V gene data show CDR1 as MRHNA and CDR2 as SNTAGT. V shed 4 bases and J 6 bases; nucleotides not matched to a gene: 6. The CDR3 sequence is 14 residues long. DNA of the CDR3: TGTGCCAGCAGTGCCCGGGACAGGGAAAATGGCTACACCTTC. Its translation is CASSARDRENGYTF.